The entry below describes one TCR beta chain. This sample is part of a study of T cell responses to AZD1222 COVID-19 vaccine. TCRdb keeps only in-frame clones here, not all; method: immunoSEQ multiplex PCR. Of approximately 100,000 clones listed, roughly 90% are singletons. The CDR3 sequence is 17 residues long. V lost 4 bases and J lost 5; bases outside the gene matches: 13. Germline CDR1 SGHNT, CDR2 YYREEE (reference sequence). The sequence was obtained from an adult in good health. This material consisted of peripheral blood, taken on day 0 of AZD1222 vaccination. The chain links TRBV5-4 to TRBJ2-1; 9 bases are shared with TRBD2. The CDR3 DNA reads TGTGCCAGCAGCCCGGCCCGGCGGGGGGGCTTCCACAATGAGCAGTTCTTC. Protein: CASSPARRGGFHNEQFF. Combining the CDR3 with reference TRBV5-4 and TRBJ2-1 gives the whole variable domain ETGVTQSPTHLIKTRGQQVTLRCSSQSGHNTVSWYQQALGQGPQFIFQYYREEENGRGNFPPRFSGLQFPNYSSELNVNALELDDSALYLCASSPARRGGFHNEQFFGPGTRLTVL.